This T cell receptor (beta chain) was captured by sequencing in a study of blood T cell repertoires in COVID-19. Study information: The samples span acute and convalescent COVID-19 from the United States, Italy and Spain. Sample material is recorded as cDNA or gDNA derived from T cells, B-cell-depleted T cells, or PBMCs.

Germline CDR1 and CDR2: MNHEY and SVGAGI. CDR3 size: 14 residues. The ends were cut back, 6 bases at V and 5 bases at J, with 16 bases in the middle. Per the original methods: Scientists estimated how many nucleated cells there were by amplifying reference gene primers. Sequencing used immunoSEQ multiplex PCR; TCRdb keeps in-frame clones, though not all of them. V, J and clone size reflect that table, while D and trimming were determined from the DNA. The sample shows roughly 80,000 clones, 88% of them seen only once. The chain carries TRBV6-5 and TRBJ2-5, with a tentative D call TRBD2 (5 bases). The sample consisted of peripheral blood. The sequence came from a human donor in a cohort sampled during active COVID-19. The CDR3 reads CASRRAGVGETQYF. The DNA of the CDR3 is TGTGCCAGCAGGCGGGCCGGGGTTGGGGAGACCCAGTACTTC.